Detailed here is one TCR beta chain. This entry comes from a study of blood T cell repertoires in COVID-19. V was trimmed by 5 bases and J by 7 bases, leaving 11 bases between them. The CDR3 runs 12 residues. The V gene's germline CDR1 is LNHDA and CDR2 SQIVND (reference sequence). Measured with immunoSEQ multiplex PCR; TCRdb has only the in-frame clones, and not every one. This sample yields some 27,000 clones, of which 68% are seen a single time; less than 20% belongs to the top ten. The chain combines TRBV19 with TRBJ1-2; a weak D match, TRBD1 (5 bases). The receptor was derived from a human donor in a cohort sampled during active COVID-19. The sequenced material came from peripheral blood. The chain's CDR3 is CASSPRGGGYTF. The CDR3 DNA reads TGTGCCAGTAGTCCAAGGGGTGGTGGCTACACCTTC.